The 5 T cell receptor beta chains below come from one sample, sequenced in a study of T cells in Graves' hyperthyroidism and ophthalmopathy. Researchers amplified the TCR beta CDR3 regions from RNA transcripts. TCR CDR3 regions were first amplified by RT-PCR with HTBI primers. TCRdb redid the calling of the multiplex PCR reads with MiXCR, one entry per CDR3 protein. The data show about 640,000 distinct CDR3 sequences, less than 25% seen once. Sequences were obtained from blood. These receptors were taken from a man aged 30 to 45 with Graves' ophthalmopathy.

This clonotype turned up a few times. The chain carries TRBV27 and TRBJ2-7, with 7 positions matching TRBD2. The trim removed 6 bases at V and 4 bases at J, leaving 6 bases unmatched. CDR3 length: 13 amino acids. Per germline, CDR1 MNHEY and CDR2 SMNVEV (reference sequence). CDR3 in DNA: TGTGCCAGCAGGGAGACTAGCAGTTACGAGCAGTACTTC. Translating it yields CASRETSSYEQYF.

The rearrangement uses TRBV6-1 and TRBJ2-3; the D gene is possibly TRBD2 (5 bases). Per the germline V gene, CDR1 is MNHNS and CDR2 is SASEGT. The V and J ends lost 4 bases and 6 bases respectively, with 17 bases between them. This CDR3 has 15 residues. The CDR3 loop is CASSGRAAGMDTQYF. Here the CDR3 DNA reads TGTGCCAGCAGTGGCCGGGCGGCGGGTATGGATACGCAGTATTTT.

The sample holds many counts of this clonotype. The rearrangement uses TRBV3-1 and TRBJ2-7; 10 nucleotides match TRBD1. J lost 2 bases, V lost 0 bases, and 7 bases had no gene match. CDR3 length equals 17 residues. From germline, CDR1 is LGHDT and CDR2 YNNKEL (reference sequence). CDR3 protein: CASSQDRRTGGTYEQYF. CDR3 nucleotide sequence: TGTGCCAGCAGCCAAGATCGGAGGACAGGGGGAACCTACGAGCAGTACTTC.

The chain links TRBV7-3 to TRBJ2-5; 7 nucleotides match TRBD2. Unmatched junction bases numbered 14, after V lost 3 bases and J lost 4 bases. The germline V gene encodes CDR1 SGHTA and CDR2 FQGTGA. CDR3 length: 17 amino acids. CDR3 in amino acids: CASSFGWWREIIETQYF. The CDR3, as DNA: TGTGCCAGCAGCTTTGGCTGGTGGCGGGAGATCATAGAGACCCAGTACTTC.

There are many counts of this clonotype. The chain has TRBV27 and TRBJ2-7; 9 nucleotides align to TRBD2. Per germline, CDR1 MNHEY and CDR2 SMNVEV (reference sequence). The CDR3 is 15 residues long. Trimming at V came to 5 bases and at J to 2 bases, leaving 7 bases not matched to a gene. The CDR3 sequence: CASSLSGRGPYEQYF. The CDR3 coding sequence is TGTGCCAGCAGTCTTAGCGGGAGAGGGCCCTACGAGCAGTACTTC.